This TCR beta chain derives from a study of neurological immune-mediated disorders (dated by TCRdb to between 2018 and 2021). About the investigation overall: Among the approximately 34 multiple sclerosis patients, approximately 30 had relapsing-remitting MS and 3 had secondary progressive MS. The study compared peripheral blood TCR-beta repertoires of HTLV-I-associated myelopathy (HAM/TSP) patients, multiple sclerosis patients and healthy controls using UMI-based sequencing. The 90 to 110 TCR-beta libraries included longitudinal samples, technical triplicates and paired sorted CD4+ and CD8+ T-cell subsets alongside PBMC samples. The cohort included some 66 subjects: about 14 with HAM/TSP, around 34 with multiple sclerosis, and some 20 healthy controls. Paper-wide results and their limitations: No identical CDR3 amino acid sequences were found to be shared among expanded clones across subjects, suggesting that TCR-beta repertoires were private in all groups. TCR clonal expansion was greatest in HAM/TSP patients and smallest in MS patients, who ranked below even healthy controls. Phylogenetic analysis grouped repertoires from 18 of 34 MS patients into a cluster of related CDR3 sequences, suggesting a possible repertoire-level signature. The MS cluster was not associated with any clinical or MRI features, and the authors stated that larger cohorts are needed.

cDNA was synthesized by template-switch 5'RACE using a primer carrying a 10-nucleotide random unique molecular identifier by which each TCR transcript was tagged. Every sequencing run covered 15-18 subjects and yielded more than 180 million TCR-beta sequences. Total RNA was extracted with the RNeasy kit. The KAPA Real-time Library Amplification kit was used to amplify TCR-beta VDJ regions with primers for the TCR constant region and the 5'RACE anchor. A first PCR added sample indexes and Illumina adaptors, and a second PCR then raised library yield. After purification with Ampure beads, the TCR product of roughly 650 bp was size-selected on a 2% E-gel SizeSelection system. Library quality was checked on a Bioanalyzer, concentration was measured with Qubit, and libraries were quantified with the Kapa Library Quantification kit before pooling. Libraries were sequenced paired-end 2 x 150 bp on an Illumina HiSeq 2500. To increase sequence diversity, roughly 24-31% phiX was spiked into each library pool. On the authors' methods: The quality-filtered reads were processed with the UMI-based MiGEC pipeline, whose error correction step removed more than 90% of the raw TCR sequences. VDJ genes were aligned to IMGT germline references, and clonotypes were defined by unique CDR3 amino acid sequence plus V-J genes. Clonal expansion, Shannon diversity and CDR3 relatedness were evaluated with VDJtools (CalcPairwiseDistances, ClusterSamples), while phylogenetic trees were built in CLCbio workbench. Clones with at least 8 unique UMIs were defined as expanded, with this threshold being based on coefficient-of-variation modelling across technical triplicates. Clones were called with MiXCR by TCRdb after fastp trimmed the public reads at Q25, and only in-frame beta chains were retained. Every entry covers one CDR3 protein and lists the most common genes and DNA from its rows. These V and J calls rely on TCRdb rather than the paper's analysis. This sample comprises some 61,000 distinct CDR3 sequences, 3% to 5% of them detected only once. Together, the top ten hold roughly 1.4% of the sample.

Unsorted PBMC libraries were generated from 2 million PBMCs stored in RNAlater at -80 °C until RNA extraction. Multiple sclerosis patients were enrolled in a US clinical protocol evaluating disease progression by magnetic resonance imaging. PBMCs were separated from peripheral blood using Ficoll-Hypaque density gradient centrifugation and then cryopreserved in liquid nitrogen. V loses 5 bases of germline sequence and J loses 5 bases, and the interval between the two ends is 10 bases. Reading from cysteine to phenylalanine, the CDR3 counts 13 amino acids. Only the CDR3 portion is preserved as DNA: 39 bases, with reading frame beginning at the first base. Reading the germline V gene (reference sequence) gives CDR1 SGHKS and CDR2 YYEKEE. This clonotype was seen repeatedly, ten times or more. No antigen is known for it. No per-base quality is available; no much larger clone lies one base away.

The clonotype originates from a man aged 25-45 years with multiple sclerosis. Recombination linked TRBV5-5 to TRBJ2-2, with an unclear D gene assignment. The sample was PBMCs. The CDR3 here reads CASRPESTGELFF. In nucleotides, the sequence is TGTGCCAGCAGACCAGAAAGTACCGGGGAGCTGTTTTTT. Beyond the CDR3, the reference TRBV5-5 and TRBJ2-2 genes provide the residues; the full variable domain reads: DAGVTQSPTHLIKTRGQQVTLRCSPISGHKSVSWYQQVLGQGPQFIFQYYEKEERGRGNFPDRFSARQFPNYSSELNVNALLLGDSALYLCASRPESTGELFFGEGSRLTVL.